The rows below give T cell receptor beta chains drawn from one sample of a study of long-term antiretroviral therapy in people with HIV. Using immunoSEQ multiplex PCR, the repertoire was profiled, and TCRdb retains in-frame clones only, with some absent. There are 9,500 to 12,000 clones in the sample; around 89% occur only once, and about a fifth lies in the top ten. The input for sequencing was unsorted PBMCs, taken 0.2 years before starting antiretroviral therapy. The receptors originated from a woman between 40 and 50 years old with HIV. CDR3s include the opening cysteine and the closing phenylalanine or tryptophan. D genes are given only for firm matches. Rows give clone size only sometimes, using once, few, many, or a class for an expanded clone.

j_call: TRBJ2-1; d_call: .; clone_size: .; v_call: TRBV10-3; cdr3_aa: CAISEVGSGEDSYNEQFF; cdr3_nt: TGTGCCATCAGTGAGGTTGGATCCGGGGAGGACTCCTACAATGAGCAGTTCTTC
j_call: TRBJ1-2; d_call: .; clone_size: .; v_call: TRBV2; cdr3_aa: CASSYRTANYGYTF; cdr3_nt: TGTGCCAGCTCCTACCGGACAGCTAACTATGGCTACACCTTC
j_call: TRBJ1-2; d_call: .; clone_size: medium-sized; v_call: TRBV7-2; cdr3_aa: CASSRGGGYGYTF; cdr3_nt: TGTGCCAGCAGCCGAGGGGGGGGCTATGGCTACACCTTC
j_call: TRBJ2-6; d_call: .; clone_size: .; v_call: TRBV29-1; cdr3_aa: CSVGQGTGGANVLTF; cdr3_nt: TGCAGCGTTGGTCAGGGGACGGGTGGGGCCAACGTCCTGACTTTC
j_call: TRBJ1-6; d_call: .; clone_size: once; v_call: TRBV5-6; cdr3_aa: CASSLLGSYNSPLHF; cdr3_nt: TGTGCCAGCAGCTTGTTGGGCTCCTATAATTCACCCCTCCACTTT
j_call: TRBJ2-5; d_call: .; clone_size: once; v_call: TRBV6-1; cdr3_aa: CASSGYQETQYF; cdr3_nt: TGTGCCAGCAGTGGGTACCAAGAGACCCAGTACTTC
j_call: TRBJ1-4; d_call: .; clone_size: .; v_call: TRBV21-1; cdr3_aa: CASSKALSNPLIRGRVGPNEKLFF; cdr3_nt: TGTGCCAGCAGCAAAGCGCTTTCTAATCCTTTGATTAGGGGGAGGGTAGGACCTAATGAAAAACTGTTTTTT
j_call: TRBJ1-1; d_call: TRBD1; clone_size: .; v_call: TRBV7-9; cdr3_aa: CASSLEQGWNTEAFF; cdr3_nt: TGTGCCAGCAGCTTGGAACAGGGGTGGAACACTGAAGCTTTCTTT
j_call: TRBJ1-1; d_call: .; clone_size: .; v_call: TRBV10-3; cdr3_aa: CAISVSPGGETEAFF; cdr3_nt: TGTGCCATCAGTGTGAGCCCCGGCGGGGAGACTGAAGCTTTCTTT
j_call: TRBJ2-7; d_call: .; clone_size: once; v_call: TRBV4-3; cdr3_aa: CASSQGTGRVGYEQYF; cdr3_nt: TGCGCCAGCAGCCAAGGGACGGGCAGGGTCGGCTACGAGCAGTACTTC
j_call: TRBJ2-1; d_call: .; clone_size: .; v_call: TRBV2; cdr3_aa: CASGTGVGNEQFF; cdr3_nt: TGTGCCAGCGGGACCGGAGTGGGTAATGAGCAGTTCTTC
j_call: TRBJ1-1; d_call: .; clone_size: .; v_call: TRBV6-5; cdr3_aa: CASSYGSANTEAFF; cdr3_nt: TGTGCCAGCAGTTACGGGTCGGCGAACACTGAAGCTTTCTTT
j_call: TRBJ1-4; d_call: .; clone_size: .; v_call: TRBV2; cdr3_aa: CASSEATGRAEKLFF; cdr3_nt: TGTGCCAGCAGTGAAGCGACAGGTCGAGCTGAAAAACTGTTTTTT
j_call: TRBJ1-3; d_call: TRBD1; clone_size: .; v_call: TRBV18; cdr3_aa: CASSPDRGGNTIYF; cdr3_nt: TGTGCCAGCTCACCTGACAGGGGAGGCAACACCATATATTTT
j_call: TRBJ2-5; d_call: .; clone_size: .; v_call: TRBV6-1; cdr3_aa: CASSWADQETQYF; cdr3_nt: TGTGCCAGCTCCTGGGCGGATCAAGAGACCCAGTACTTC
j_call: TRBJ1-1; d_call: .; clone_size: .; v_call: TRBV5-8; cdr3_aa: CASPTGDWGTEAFF; cdr3_nt: TGTGCCAGCCCGACGGGGGACTGGGGCACTGAAGCTTTCTTT
j_call: TRBJ2-1; d_call: TRBD1; clone_size: .; v_call: TRBV11-1; cdr3_aa: CASSLRQGVNNEQFF; cdr3_nt: TGTGCCAGCAGCCTTAGACAGGGGGTTAACAATGAGCAGTTCTTC
j_call: TRBJ1-3; d_call: .; clone_size: few; v_call: TRBV19; cdr3_aa: CASTSLRSGNTIYF; cdr3_nt: TGTGCCAGTACCTCCCTTCGGTCTGGAAACACCATATATTTT
j_call: TRBJ2-3; d_call: .; clone_size: .; v_call: TRBV4-1; cdr3_aa: CASSQDTGASDTQYF; cdr3_nt: TGCGCCAGCAGCCAAGATACGGGGGCCTCAGATACGCAGTATTTT
j_call: TRBJ2-2; d_call: .; clone_size: once; v_call: TRBV7-9; cdr3_aa: CASSTNFVDTGELFF; cdr3_nt: TGTGCCAGCAGTACAAACTTTGTTGACACCGGGGAGCTGTTTTTT
j_call: TRBJ1-5; d_call: .; clone_size: .; v_call: TRBV7-2; cdr3_aa: CASSLGGGDQPQHF; cdr3_nt: TGTGCCAGCAGCTTAGGCGGAGGTGATCAGCCCCAGCATTTT
j_call: TRBJ2-1; d_call: TRBD1; clone_size: medium-sized; v_call: TRBV7-6; cdr3_aa: CASSLGTGGSYNEQFF; cdr3_nt: TGTGCCAGCAGCTTAGGTACAGGGGGGTCCTACAATGAGCAGTTCTTC
j_call: TRBJ1-5; d_call: TRBD1; clone_size: .; v_call: TRBV19; cdr3_aa: CASSRGQFSNQPQHF; cdr3_nt: TGTGCCAGTAGTAGGGGACAGTTTAGCAATCAGCCCCAGCATTTT
j_call: TRBJ2-1; d_call: .; clone_size: once; v_call: TRBV7-2; cdr3_aa: CASSLTTLRNEQFF; cdr3_nt: TGTGCCAGCAGCTTAACAACCCTGCGGAATGAGCAGTTCTTC
j_call: TRBJ2-3; d_call: .; clone_size: .; v_call: TRBV27; cdr3_aa: CASSLSQGRSTDTQYF; cdr3_nt: TGTGCCAGCAGTTTATCCCAGGGTCGGAGCACAGATACGCAGTATTTT
j_call: TRBJ2-5; d_call: .; clone_size: .; v_call: TRBV18; cdr3_aa: CASSPPYQETQYF; cdr3_nt: TGTGCCAGCTCACCTCCTTATCAAGAGACCCAGTACTTC
j_call: TRBJ1-1; d_call: TRBD1; clone_size: .; v_call: TRBV29-1; cdr3_aa: CSVVGQLMNTEAFF; cdr3_nt: TGCAGCGTTGTGGGACAGTTAATGAACACTGAAGCTTTCTTT
j_call: TRBJ1-3; d_call: TRBD1; clone_size: .; v_call: TRBV10-3; cdr3_aa: CAISESTGGSSGNTIYF; cdr3_nt: TGTGCCATCAGTGAGTCTACAGGGGGCTCCAGTGGAAACACCATATATTTT
j_call: TRBJ1-3; d_call: .; clone_size: .; v_call: TRBV6-5; cdr3_aa: CASSEGGRNTIYF; cdr3_nt: TGTGCCAGCAGTGAAGGGGGTCGGAACACCATATATTTT
j_call: TRBJ1-4; d_call: .; clone_size: .; v_call: TRBV19; cdr3_aa: CASSPLTGFGLFF; cdr3_nt: TGTGCCAGTAGCCCGCTGACAGGATTCGGACTGTTTTTT
j_call: TRBJ2-3; d_call: TRBD1; clone_size: .; v_call: TRBV4-3; cdr3_aa: CASSPSQGAYTDTQYF; cdr3_nt: TGCGCCAGCAGCCCCTCCCAGGGGGCTTACACAGATACGCAGTATTTT
j_call: TRBJ2-3; d_call: .; clone_size: .; v_call: TRBV6-5; cdr3_aa: CASSPRQRFTDTQYF; cdr3_nt: TGTGCCAGCAGTCCTCGACAAAGGTTTACAGATACGCAGTATTTT
j_call: TRBJ2-3; d_call: .; clone_size: .; v_call: TRBV18; cdr3_aa: CASSPGDTQYF; cdr3_nt: TGTGCCAGCTCACCAGGGGATACGCAGTATTTT
j_call: TRBJ1-1; d_call: .; clone_size: .; v_call: TRBV30; cdr3_aa: CAWSVGMNTEAFF; cdr3_nt: TGTGCCTGGAGTGTAGGTATGAACACTGAAGCTTTCTTT
j_call: TRBJ2-2; d_call: .; clone_size: .; v_call: TRBV7-6; cdr3_aa: CASSLVVGSTGELFF; cdr3_nt: TGTGCCAGCAGCTTAGTTGTTGGGAGCACCGGGGAGCTGTTTTTT